These 13 T cell receptor beta chains came from one sample sequenced in a study of T cell repertoires in cytomegalovirus infection. TCRdb processed the reads anew with MiXCR; each CDR3 protein has one entry. The sample has about 570,000 distinct CDR3 sequences; 40% are singletons. These TCRs are of unknown antigen specificity. Specimen: cultured PBMCs, collected from culture after CMV antigen stimulation. Receptor source: a human donor in good health (CMV status not recorded). Some clones in this sample may be carry-over from other donors' samples.

The CDR3 coding sequence is TGTGCCAGCAGCTTTGGGACTAGCGGGATCTACAATGAGCAGTTCTTC. Its protein product is CASSFGTSGIYNEQFF. The chain carries TRBV11-2 and TRBJ2-1; 13 positions match TRBD2. CDR1 and CDR2 (germline): SGHAT, FQNNGV. V lost 3 bases, J lost 3 bases, and 2 bases stayed unmatched. This CDR3 comprises 16 residues.

This clonotype was picked up a small number of times. This chain joins TRBV12-3 or TRBV12-4 and TRBJ2-3; a possible D gene is TRBD1 (5 bases). V dropped 3 bases and J dropped 4 bases, with 17 bases sitting between them. The CDR3 loop spans 16 amino acids. CDR3 in DNA: TGTGCCAGCAGTTTTTGGGTCGGCAGGGAAGCAGATACGCAGTATTTT. Translating it yields CASSFWVGREADTQYF.

V usage is TRBV14 and J usage is TRBJ2-1; D is tentatively TRBD1 or TRBD2 (5 bases each). This CDR3 is built from 15 residues. Trimming left V 6 bases short and J 5 bases short, with 17 bases between. Germline loops: CDR1 SGHDN, CDR2 FVKESK. CDR3 region: CASRLAGTPNNEQFF. The DNA of the CDR3 is TGTGCCAGCAGGCTAGCCGGGACGCCCAACAATGAGCAGTTCTTC. The variable domain in full, with the rest retrieved from reference TRBV14 and TRBJ2-1, is EAGVTQFPSHSVIEKGQTVTLRCDPISGHDNLYWYRRVMGKEIKFLLHFVKESKQDESGMPNNRFLAERTGGTYSTLKVQPAELEDSGVYFCASRLAGTPNNEQFFGPGTRLTVL.

The chain links TRBV6-2 or TRBV6-3 to TRBJ2-2, with a weak D call TRBD2 (5 bases). V lost 4 bases and J 7 bases, leaving 10 bases between the germline ends. CDR1 is MNHEY, CDR2 SVGEGT, per germline. This CDR3 is built from 13 residues. The CDR3 DNA sequence: TGTGCCAGCAGTTCACTAGTTGGCGGGGAGCTGTTTTTT. It yields the protein CASSSLVGGELFF.

Here the CDR3 DNA reads TGTGCCAGCAGTTTCGGACAGGCAGACACTGAAGCTTTCTTT. Translated, it gives CASSFGQADTEAFF. The rearrangement links TRBV12-3 or TRBV12-4 to TRBJ1-1, with 7 bases matching TRBD1. The CDR3 runs to 14 residues. The V gene end was trimmed by 3 bases and the J gene end by 3 bases; junction bases not matched to a gene: 4.

This chain connects TRBV12-3 or TRBV12-4 to TRBJ2-7, with 12 bases matching TRBD2. CDR3 size: 16 residues. V trimming: 5 bases; J trimming: 1 base; junction bases outside the gene matches: 6. CDR3 in DNA: TGTGCCAGCAGTGCTCGACTAGCGGGAGCTTCCTACGAGCAGTACTTC. Translating it yields CASSARLAGASYEQYF.

This clonotype occurred a few times. The chain joins TRBV7-7 to TRBJ2-3; D is perhaps TRBD1 (5 bases). Germline CDR1 is SSHAT and CDR2 is FNYEAQ (reference sequence). Trimming pared 1 base from V and 1 base from J, leaving 12 bases between. The CDR3 has 16 amino acids. The CDR3 here is CASSLGGGSGTDTQYF. DNA of the CDR3: TGTGCCAGCAGCTTAGGGGGCGGCTCTGGCACAGATACGCAGTATTTT.

This rearrangement joins TRBV28 to TRBJ1-4, with 10 bases lining up with TRBD1. The J segment lost 10 bases and the V segment lost 5 bases, leaving 10 bases of the junction unmatched. Germline assignment: CDR1 MDHEN and CDR2 SYDVKM. This CDR3 region has 15 residues. CDR3 nucleotide sequence: TGTGCCAGCAGTGCCTCCGGGACAGGGGAGGCAAAACTGTTTTTT. Amino acid sequence: CASSASGTGEAKLFF. The full variable domain, with the rest looked up from reference TRBV28 and TRBJ1-4, is DVKVTQSSRYLVKRTGEKVFLECVQDMDHENMFWYRQDPGLGLRLIYFSYDVKMKEKGDIPEGYSVSREKKERFSLILESASTNQTSMYLCASSASGTGEAKLFFGSGTQLSVL.

The chain joins TRBV7-6 to TRBJ2-2, with a possible D match to TRBD2 (6 bases). The germline V gene has CDR1 SGHVS and CDR2 FNYEAQ. Trimming took 3 bases from V and 3 from J, leaving 17 bases between them. This CDR3 is built from 17 residues. CDR3 coding DNA: TGTGCCAGCAGCTTTCTTACGGGGCGGGACTACACCGGGGAGCTGTTTTTT. It codes for CASSFLTGRDYTGELFF.

This clonotype appeared many times. The CDR3 protein is CASSLGLPANYEQYF. The DNA of the CDR3 is TGTGCCAGCAGCTTAGGACTCCCTGCAAACTACGAGCAGTACTTC. The chain combines TRBV7-2 with TRBJ2-7, with D uncertain. This CDR3 has 15 residues. Germline assignment: CDR1 SGHTA and CDR2 FQGNSA. V lost 1 base, J lost 3 bases, and 13 bases lay in between.

The chain couples TRBV7-2 to TRBJ1-2, with D unresolved. This CDR3 spans 15 amino acids. V lost 1 base to trimming and J lost 7 bases, with 16 bases between them. Germline CDR1 and CDR2: SGHTA and FQGNSA. CDR3 residues: CASSLVDPQLGGYTF. CDR3 sequence (DNA): TGTGCCAGCAGCTTAGTTGACCCCCAGCTGGGTGGCTACACCTTC.

Comment on this clonotype: Just one base apart from a much larger clone, this may be a read error. The chain couples TRBV7-2 to TRBJ2-1; D is unresolved. CDR1 and CDR2 from the germline V gene are SGHTA and FQGNSA. This CDR3 has 11 residues. Trimming took off 8 bases at V and 9 bases at J, with 11 bases between the two ends. CDR3 sequence (DNA): TGTGCCAGCGCCCCGGAGAGTGAGCAGTTCTTC. This sequence encodes CASAPESEQFF.

The CDR3 here is CASSVRAGNQPQHF. In DNA form, the CDR3 reads TGTGCCAGTAGTGTCCGAGCAGGCAATCAGCCCCAGCATTTT. V and J are TRBV19 and TRBJ1-5; no clear D gene. Trimming pared 5 bases from V and 2 bases from J, leaving 10 bases between. The CDR3 is 14 residues long. Germline assignment: CDR1 LNHDA and CDR2 SQIVND (reference sequence).